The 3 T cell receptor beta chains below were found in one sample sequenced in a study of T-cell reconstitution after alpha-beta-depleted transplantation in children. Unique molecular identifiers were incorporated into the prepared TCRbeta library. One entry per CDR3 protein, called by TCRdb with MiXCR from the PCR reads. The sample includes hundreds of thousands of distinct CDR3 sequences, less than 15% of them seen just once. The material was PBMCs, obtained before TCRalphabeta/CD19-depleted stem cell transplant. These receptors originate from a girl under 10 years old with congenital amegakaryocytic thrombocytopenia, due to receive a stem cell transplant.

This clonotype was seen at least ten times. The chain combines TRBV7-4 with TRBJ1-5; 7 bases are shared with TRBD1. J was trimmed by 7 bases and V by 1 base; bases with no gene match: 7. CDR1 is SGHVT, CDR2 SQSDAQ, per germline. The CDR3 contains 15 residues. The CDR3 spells CASSLGGGETQPQHF. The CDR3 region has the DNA TGTGCCAGCAGCTTAGGAGGGGGCGAAACCCAGCCCCAGCATTTT.

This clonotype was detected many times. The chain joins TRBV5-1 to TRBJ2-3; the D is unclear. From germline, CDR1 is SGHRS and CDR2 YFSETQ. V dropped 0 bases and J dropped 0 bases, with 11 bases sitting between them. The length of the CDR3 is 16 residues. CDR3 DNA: TGCGCCAGCAGCTTGGCGGGCTACTCGAGCACAGATACGCAGTATTTT. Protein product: CASSLAGYSSTDTQYF.

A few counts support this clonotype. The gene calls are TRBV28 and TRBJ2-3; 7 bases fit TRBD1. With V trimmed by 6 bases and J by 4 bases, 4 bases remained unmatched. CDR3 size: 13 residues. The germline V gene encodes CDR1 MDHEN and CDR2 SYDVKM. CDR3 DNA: TGTGCCAGCAGGCTAGGGGGCGCAGATACGCAGTATTTT. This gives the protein CASRLGGADTQYF.